Following are 29 T cell receptor beta chains from one sample sequenced in a study of blood T cells in healthy people across ages (dated by TCRdb to 2013 to 2016). Library generation was performed with 5' RACE. Sequenced on an Illumina HiSeq 2500. A second PCR of about 7 to 12 cycles was run with a J-beta primer mix and a sample-barcoded 5' primer. The raw public reads went through TCRdb reprocessing: fastp at Q25, MiXCR clone calling, in-frame beta chains kept. Merged by CDR3 protein, the rows form single entries marked with the most common genes and DNA. Here the sample has roughly 900,000 distinct CDR3 sequences; about 44% occur a single time. Jointly, the top ten make up roughly 12% of the sample. Sample: blood. The receptors shown here come from a man aged 25-45 years in good health.

The V gene is TRBV20-1, the J gene TRBJ2-7, with D possibly matching TRBD1 (6 bases). The V end lost 2 bases, the J end lost 0 bases, and 11 bases lay between the germline ends. The CDR3 runs 14 residues. CDR1 is DFQATT and CDR2 is SNEGSKA in the germline V gene (reference sequence). The CDR3 DNA reads TGCAGTGCTAGACAGGGGCTCAACTCCTACGAGCAGTACTTC. Translating it yields CSARQGLNSYEQYF.

In this sample, this clonotype turned up a few times. This chain connects TRBV10-3 to TRBJ1-5; maybe TRBD1 (6 bases). The length of the CDR3 is 14 residues. V gave up 6 bases and J gave up 0 bases, with 9 bases separating them. CDR1 and CDR2 from the germline V gene are ENHRY and SYGVKD. The CDR3 DNA reads as TGTGCCATCAGCCCAGGGGATAGCAATCAGCCCCAGCATTTT. This sequence encodes CAISPGDSNQPQHF.

A few counts support this clonotype. This chain connects TRBV11-3 to TRBJ2-1; 8 bases agree with TRBD2. The germline V gene has CDR1 SGHNT and CDR2 YENEEA. Germline trimming cut 4 bases from V and 6 bases from J; bases unmatched to any gene: 8. CDR3 length: 15 residues. Here the CDR3 DNA reads TGTGCCAGCAGCTCACGGGAGGGGATCTTCAATGAGCAGTTCTTC. Amino acid sequence: CASSSREGIFNEQFF.

J is TRBJ2-5 and V is TRBV6-6, with D hard to call. CDR1 is MNHNY and CDR2 is SVGAGI in the germline V gene (reference sequence). CDR3 length equals 13 residues. V lost 1 base and J lost 1, with 4 bases in between. The CDR3 coding sequence is TGTGCCAGCAGTTACTTCGCCCAAGAGACCCAGTACTTC. Its translation is CASSYFAQETQYF.

The chain joins TRBV29-1 to TRBJ1-2, with unresolved D. The CDR3 contains 12 residues. Germline assignment: CDR1 SQVTM and CDR2 ANQGSEA. The V end was cut by 8 bases, the J end by 8 bases, with 18 bases between. For the CDR3, the DNA is TGCAGCTCCTCCAGCGGTTTCGAGGGCTACACCTTC. It specifies CSSSSGFEGYTF.

The chain uses TRBV6-1 and TRBJ1-2; D not certain. V lost 6 bases to trimming and J lost 7 bases, with 9 bases between them. The CDR3 sequence is 11 residues long. Germline assignment: CDR1 MNHNS and CDR2 SASEGT. CDR3 in DNA: TGTGCCAGCAGCGACCTCCTTGGCTACACCTTC. As protein: CASSDLLGYTF.

The chain combines TRBV20-1 with TRBJ2-3; no firm D call. This CDR3 contains 14 residues. Germline CDR1 is DFQATT and CDR2 is SNEGSKA (reference sequence). The CDR3 DNA reads TGCGGGTTGGTCCCGCCGAGGATTGGTATTACGCAGTATTTT. It translates to CGLVPPRIGITQYF.

This clonotype has only a few counts. The gene calls are TRBV5-1 and TRBJ1-1, with a weak D call TRBD1 (6 bases). Trimming took 4 bases from V and 6 from J, leaving 16 bases between them. Germline V gene data show CDR1 as SGHRS and CDR2 as YFSETQ. There are 14 residues in the CDR3. Here the CDR3 DNA reads TGCGCCAGCAGCCGATCAGGGGAAGGCGCTGAAGCTTTCTTT. It is translated as CASSRSGEGAEAFF.

The J gene is TRBJ2-5, the V gene TRBV6-6, with TRBD2 as a possible D gene (7 bases). V lost 0 bases to trimming and J lost 11 bases, with 25 bases between them. There are 17 residues in the CDR3. Germline V gene data show CDR1 as MNHNY and CDR2 as SVGAGI (reference sequence). The CDR3 nucleotides read TGTGCCAGCAGTTACTCGAAAAACCAGGCGGGGGCCTACAAGCAGTACTTC. Residues: CASSYSKNQAGAYKQYF.

V gene TRBV4-3 combines with J gene TRBJ2-5, with a tentative D call TRBD2 (5 bases). Trimming stripped 5 bases from V and 2 bases from J, with 12 bases between. Germline V gene data show CDR1 as LGHNA and CDR2 as YSLEER. This CDR3 comprises 14 residues. The CDR3 DNA follows: TGCGCCAGCAGCTTCCGGGAATCTCAAGAGACCCAGTACTTC. Translation gives CASSFRESQETQYF.

This chain uses TRBV10-3 with TRBJ1-2, with TRBD1 matching over 7 bases. Looked up from germline, CDR1 is ENHRY and CDR2 is SYGVKD. V was clipped by 4 bases and J by 7 bases; unmatched bases: 3. CDR3 size: 12 residues. The CDR3 protein is CAISGQGSGYTF. In nucleotides, the CDR3 is TGTGCCATCAGTGGACAGGGCAGTGGCTACACCTTC.

This clonotype was recorded once. V gene TRBV27 combines with J gene TRBJ1-5; 10 nucleotides match TRBD1. The CDR3 length is 16 residues. Germline V gene lookup returns CDR1 MNHEY and CDR2 SMNVEV (reference sequence). Trimming removed 2 bases from V and 7 bases from J; junction bases left unmatched: 8. The CDR3 is CASSLVDRGRGQPQHF. The CDR3 DNA follows: TGTGCCAGCAGTTTAGTTGACAGGGGGCGCGGGCAGCCCCAGCATTTT.

The V and J genes are TRBV5-1 and TRBJ2-3, with D possibly matching TRBD2 (5 bases). Germline loops: CDR1 SGHRS, CDR2 YFSETQ. The V and J ends lost 5 bases and 6 bases respectively, with 19 bases between them. The CDR3 totals 15 residues. CDR3 sequence: CASSGGERGVDTQYF. The CDR3 region has the DNA TGCGCCAGCAGTGGTGGGGAGAGAGGCGTCGATACGCAGTATTTT.

This chain connects TRBV4-1 to TRBJ2-5; 13 bases fit TRBD2. The CDR3 spans 17 residues. J lost 1 base, V lost 1 base, and 3 bases had no gene match. Germline CDR1 reads MGHRA; CDR2 reads YSYEKL. The CDR3 spells CASSQGGLAGIQETQYF. The CDR3 region has the DNA TGCGCCAGCAGCCAAGGGGGACTAGCGGGGATCCAAGAGACCCAGTACTTC.

This clonotype has only a few counts. V is TRBV7-2 and J is TRBJ1-2, with 7 bases aligning to TRBD1. Trimming at V came to 0 bases and at J to 6 bases, leaving 4 bases not matched to a gene. The CDR3 length is 14 residues. Per germline, CDR1 SGHTA and CDR2 FQGNSA. In nucleotides, the CDR3 is TGTGCCAGCAGCTTAGCGGGCAGGGGGAATGGCTACACCTTC. Its translation is CASSLAGRGNGYTF.

This clonotype was seen more than once but under ten times. The CDR3 DNA is TGTGCCATCAGTGACCGGGGACTAGCGGACTCCCGCACAGATACGCAGTATTTT. Its translation: CAISDRGLADSRTDTQYF. This chain links TRBV10-3 with TRBJ2-3, with TRBD2 identical over 11 bases. With 3 bases clipped from V and 1 base from J, the junction kept 9 bases outside the gene matches. The CDR3 loop spans 18 amino acids. Germline V gene data show CDR1 as ENHRY and CDR2 as SYGVKD.

V usage is TRBV4-2 and J usage is TRBJ1-2; TRBD1 might be the D (5 bases). Trimming cost V 4 bases and J 0 bases, with 15 bases left between them. This CDR3 spans 16 amino acids. Germline V CDR1 and CDR2: LGHNA, YNFKEQ. CDR3 sequence reads: CASSRGTQVANYGYTF. The CDR3 coding sequence is TGTGCCAGCAGCCGGGGAACACAGGTGGCTAACTATGGCTACACCTTC.

This clonotype was detected ten times or more. The chain carries TRBV20-1 and TRBJ1-4, with TRBD1 matching over 8 bases. J gave up 8 bases and V 5 bases, and 13 bases lay outside the gene matches. Germline V gives CDR1 DFQATT, CDR2 SNEGSKA (reference sequence). There are 15 residues in the CDR3. The CDR3 reads CSALSQGAGIEKLFF. CDR3 in DNA: TGCAGTGCTTTATCGCAGGGGGCGGGGATAGAAAAACTGTTTTTT.

The J gene is TRBJ2-7, the V gene TRBV6-5; 7 bases map to TRBD2. Germline CDR1 is MNHEY and CDR2 is SVGAGI. This CDR3 comprises 14 residues. Trimming removed 8 bases from V and 1 base from J; junction bases left unmatched: 8. CDR3 amino acids: CASRTGTMSYEQYF. DNA of the CDR3: TGTGCCAGCCGAACCGGGACTATGTCCTACGAGCAGTACTTC.

This clonotype was picked up a small number of times. The J gene is TRBJ2-1, the V gene TRBV5-1; TRBD2 aligns across 7 bases. Germline CDR1 SGHRS, CDR2 YFSETQ. Trimming removed 2 bases from V and 5 bases from J; junction bases left unmatched: 7. The CDR3 covers 15 residues. The CDR3: CASSFGPAGNNEQFF. CDR3 nucleotides: TGCGCCAGCAGCTTCGGTCCAGCGGGGAACAATGAGCAGTTCTTC.

This clonotype was seen more than once but under ten times. The CDR3 sequence is CASSLDGGSTEAFF. As DNA, the CDR3 is TGTGCCAGCAGCTTAGACGGGGGATCCACTGAAGCTTTCTTT. The chain recombines TRBV7-6 with TRBJ1-1; maybe TRBD1 (5 bases). Germline V gene lookup returns CDR1 SGHVS and CDR2 FNYEAQ. The CDR3 sequence is 14 residues long. Trimming cost V 1 base and J 4 bases, with 10 bases left between them. Full variable domain (missing parts from reference TRBV7-6 and TRBJ1-1): GAGVSQSPRYKVTKRGQDVALRCDPISGHVSLYWYRQALGQGPEFLTYFNYEAQQDKSGLPNDRFSAERPEGSISTLTIQRTEQRDSAMYRCASSLDGGSTEAFFGQGTRLTVV.

Only a few counts were recorded for this clonotype. The V call is TRBV7-9, the J call TRBJ1-2; D unclear. V was shortened by 4 bases and J by 5 bases, with 14 bases between the two germline ends. Germline CDR1 and CDR2: SEHNR and FQNEAQ (reference sequence). CDR3 length: 14 residues. The CDR3 sequence is CASSSRVGSYGYTF. The CDR3 region has the DNA TGTGCCAGCAGCTCCCGTGTAGGATCTTATGGCTACACCTTC. The full variable domain, its missing parts supplied by reference TRBV7-9 and TRBJ1-2, is DTGVSQNPRHKITKRGQNVTFRCDPISEHNRLYWYRQTLGQGPEFLTYFQNEAQLEKSRLLSDRFSAERPKGSFSTLEIQRTEQGDSAMYLCASSSRVGSYGYTFGSGTRLTVV.

This clonotype has only a few counts. J is TRBJ1-4 and V is TRBV6-9, with TRBD1 matching over 12 bases. This CDR3 contains 18 residues. Germline assignment: CDR1 MNHGY and CDR2 SVAAGI. The J segment lost 3 bases and the V segment lost 3 bases, leaving 8 bases of the junction unmatched. CDR3 sequence: CASSYLLGQGAPNEKLFF. In nucleotides, the CDR3 is TGTGCCAGCAGTTACCTACTGGGACAGGGGGCACCTAATGAAAAACTGTTTTTT.

J is TRBJ2-4 and V is TRBV30; 10 bases agree with TRBD1. Gene TRBJ2-7 matches the end of the DNA better, so the J call may be wrong. Germline V gene data show CDR1 as GTSNPN and CDR2 as SVGIG (reference sequence). The CDR3 loop spans 14 amino acids. CDR3 sequence: CAWSAGTGDYEQYF. Here the CDR3 DNA reads TGTGCCTGGAGTGCCGGGACAGGGGACTACGAGCAGTACTTC.

The chain uses TRBV7-8 and TRBJ2-7; D unresolved. The V gene's germline CDR1 is SGHVS and CDR2 FQNEAQ. Trimming left V 0 bases short and J 1 base short, with 16 bases between. The CDR3 spans 17 residues. The CDR3 DNA sequence: TGTGCCAGCAGCTTAGCGCTTGGGCAGTCGGTTTCCTACGAGCAGTACTTC. Its translation is CASSLALGQSVSYEQYF.

The chain links TRBV5-6 to TRBJ1-6; maybe TRBD1 (5 bases). The germline CDR1 and CDR2 sequences are SGHDT and YYEEEE. V gave up 4 bases and J gave up 4 bases, with 15 bases separating them. The CDR3 is 16 amino acids. CDR3 coding DNA: TGTGCCAGCAGCCCACCTGGGGCGAAGTATAATTCACCCCTCCACTTT. It translates to CASSPPGAKYNSPLHF.

Written as DNA, the CDR3 is TGCGCCAGCAGCTTAGAAGGGACGAAAACAGATACGCAGTATTTT. Translation gives CASSLEGTKTDTQYF. The chain carries TRBV5-1 and TRBJ2-3, with D possibly called TRBD1 or TRBD2 (5 bases each). The CDR3 has 15 amino acids. V lost 2 bases to trimming and J lost 3 bases, with 13 bases between them. The V gene's germline CDR1 is SGHRS and CDR2 YFSETQ.

A few counts support this clonotype. This chain joins TRBV20-1 and TRBJ1-5; possible D gene TRBD1, 5 bases. The V and J ends lost 3 bases and 7 bases respectively, with 16 bases between them. This CDR3 is built from 14 residues. Germline V gives CDR1 DFQATT, CDR2 SNEGSKA (reference sequence). The CDR3: CSASAGTFRQPQHF. The CDR3 nucleotides read TGCAGTGCTAGTGCAGGGACGTTTCGCCAGCCCCAGCATTTT.

In its sample, this clonotype was seen once. The CDR3 nucleotides are TGTGCCAGCAGTGTACAGGGTTCGAGCGCTGAAGCTTTCTTT. Translating gives CASSVQGSSAEAFF. The V call is TRBV27, the J call TRBJ1-1; TRBD1 might be the D (6 bases). The CDR3 loop spans 14 amino acids. CDR1 and CDR2 from the germline V gene are MNHEY and SMNVEV (reference sequence). Trimming removed 5 bases at V and 6 bases at J, with 16 bases between.